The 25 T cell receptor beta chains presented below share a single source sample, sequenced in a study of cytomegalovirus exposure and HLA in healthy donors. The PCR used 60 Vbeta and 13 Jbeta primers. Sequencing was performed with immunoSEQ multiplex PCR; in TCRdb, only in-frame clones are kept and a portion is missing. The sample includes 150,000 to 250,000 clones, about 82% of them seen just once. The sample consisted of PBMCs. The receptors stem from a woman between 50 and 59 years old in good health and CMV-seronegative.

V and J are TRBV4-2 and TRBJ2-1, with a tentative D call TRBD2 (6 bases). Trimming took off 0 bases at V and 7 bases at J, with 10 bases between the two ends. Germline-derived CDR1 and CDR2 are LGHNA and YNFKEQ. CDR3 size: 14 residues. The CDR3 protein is CASSQDYGGNEQFF. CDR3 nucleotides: TGTGCCAGCAGCCAAGATTACGGAGGGAATGAGCAGTTCTTC.

The CDR3 DNA sequence: TGTGCCAGCAGCTCCCCAGCGGGACGATCGTACGAGCAGTACTTC. Protein product: CASSSPAGRSYEQYF. This rearrangement joins TRBV5-6 to TRBJ2-7, with 7 bases that match TRBD2. The length of the CDR3 is 15 residues. V dropped 3 bases and J dropped 4; count of bases not matched to a gene: 10. Per the germline V gene, CDR1 is SGHDT and CDR2 is YYEEEE.

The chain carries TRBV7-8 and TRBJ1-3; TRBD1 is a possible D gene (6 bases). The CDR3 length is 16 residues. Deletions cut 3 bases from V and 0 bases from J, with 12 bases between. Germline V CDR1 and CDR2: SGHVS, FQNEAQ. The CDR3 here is CASSFTGLSSGNTIYF. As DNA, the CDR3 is TGTGCCAGCAGCTTTACAGGGCTCAGCTCTGGAAACACCATATATTTT.

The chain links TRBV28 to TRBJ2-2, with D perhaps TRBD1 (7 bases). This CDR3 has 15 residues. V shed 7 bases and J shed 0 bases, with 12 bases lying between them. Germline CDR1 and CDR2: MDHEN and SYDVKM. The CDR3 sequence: CASTQGGANTGELFF. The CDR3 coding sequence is TGTGCCAGCACGCAGGGGGGCGCGAACACCGGGGAGCTGTTTTTT.

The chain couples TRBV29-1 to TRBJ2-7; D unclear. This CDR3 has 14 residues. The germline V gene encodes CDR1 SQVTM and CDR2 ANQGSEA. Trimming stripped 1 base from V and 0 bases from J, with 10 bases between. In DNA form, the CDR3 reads TGCAGCGTTGAAGGGAGCGAAAGCTCCTACGAGCAGTACTTC. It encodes CSVEGSESSYEQYF.

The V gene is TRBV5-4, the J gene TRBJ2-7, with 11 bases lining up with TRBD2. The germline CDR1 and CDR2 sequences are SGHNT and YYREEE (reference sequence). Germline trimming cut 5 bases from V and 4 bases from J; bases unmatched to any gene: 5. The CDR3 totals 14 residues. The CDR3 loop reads CASSRLAGNYEQYF. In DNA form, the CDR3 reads TGTGCCAGCAGTAGACTAGCGGGAAATTACGAGCAGTACTTC.

The CDR3 DNA sequence: TGTGCCTGGAGTCCCTCCCGACTTAACTATGGCTACACCTTC. Amino acids: CAWSPSRLNYGYTF. The chain has TRBV30 and TRBJ1-2, with unresolved D. The germline V gene encodes CDR1 GTSNPN and CDR2 SVGIG (reference sequence). CDR3 length: 14 residues. Trimming removed 2 bases at V and 1 base at J, with 11 bases between.

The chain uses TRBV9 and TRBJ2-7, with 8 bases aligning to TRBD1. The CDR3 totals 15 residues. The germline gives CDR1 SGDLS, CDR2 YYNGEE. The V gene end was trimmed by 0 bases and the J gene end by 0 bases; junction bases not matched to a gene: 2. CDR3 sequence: CASSVGDRSSYEQYF. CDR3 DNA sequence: TGTGCCAGCAGCGTAGGGGACAGGAGCTCCTACGAGCAGTACTTC.

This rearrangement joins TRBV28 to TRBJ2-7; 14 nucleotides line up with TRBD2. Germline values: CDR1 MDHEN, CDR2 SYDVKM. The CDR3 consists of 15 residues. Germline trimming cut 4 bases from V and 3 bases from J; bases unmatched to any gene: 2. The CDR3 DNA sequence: TGTGCCAGCAGTTCCGGGACTAGCGGGGGCTACGAGCAGTACTTC. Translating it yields CASSSGTSGGYEQYF.

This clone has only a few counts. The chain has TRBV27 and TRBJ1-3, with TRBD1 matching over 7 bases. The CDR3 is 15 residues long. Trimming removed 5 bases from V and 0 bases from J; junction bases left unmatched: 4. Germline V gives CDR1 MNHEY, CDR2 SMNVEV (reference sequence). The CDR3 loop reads CASSVNRGSGNTIYF. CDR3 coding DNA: TGTGCCAGCAGTGTCAACAGGGGCTCTGGAAACACCATATATTTT.

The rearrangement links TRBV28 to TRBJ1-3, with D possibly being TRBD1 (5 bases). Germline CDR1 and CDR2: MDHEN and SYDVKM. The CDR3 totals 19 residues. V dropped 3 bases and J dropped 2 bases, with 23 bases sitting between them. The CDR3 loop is CASSFRLFGRRGPGNTIYF. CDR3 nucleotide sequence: TGTGCCAGCAGTTTTCGCCTCTTCGGCAGGAGGGGACCTGGAAACACCATATATTTT. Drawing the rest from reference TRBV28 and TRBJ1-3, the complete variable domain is DVKVTQSSRYLVKRTGEKVFLECVQDMDHENMFWYRQDPGLGLRLIYFSYDVKMKEKGDIPEGYSVSREKKERFSLILESASTNQTSMYLCASSFRLFGRRGPGNTIYFGEGSWLTVV.

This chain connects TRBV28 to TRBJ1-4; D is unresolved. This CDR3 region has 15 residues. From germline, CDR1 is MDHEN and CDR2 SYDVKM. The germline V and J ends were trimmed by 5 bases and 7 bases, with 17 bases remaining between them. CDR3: CASSPETADSEKLFF. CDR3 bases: TGTGCCAGCAGTCCGGAAACAGCGGATAGTGAAAAACTGTTTTTT.

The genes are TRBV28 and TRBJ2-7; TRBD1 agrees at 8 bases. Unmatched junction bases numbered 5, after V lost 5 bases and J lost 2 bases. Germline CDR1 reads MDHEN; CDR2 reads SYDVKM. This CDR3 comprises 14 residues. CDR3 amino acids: CASSPGTGPYEQYF. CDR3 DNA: TGTGCCAGCAGTCCAGGGACAGGCCCCTACGAGCAGTACTTC.

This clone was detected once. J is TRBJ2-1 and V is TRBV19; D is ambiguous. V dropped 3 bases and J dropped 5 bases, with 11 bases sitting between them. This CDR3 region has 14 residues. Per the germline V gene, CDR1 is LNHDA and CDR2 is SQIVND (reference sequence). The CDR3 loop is CASSISGWNNEQFF. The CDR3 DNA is TGTGCCAGTAGTATTTCCGGGTGGAACAATGAGCAGTTCTTC.

The CDR3 loop is CASSLDRGGRDTQYF. The CDR3 DNA reads as TGCGCCAGCAGCTTGGACCGGGGGGGCAGAGATACGCAGTATTTT. V gene TRBV5-1 combines with J gene TRBJ2-3, with 8 bases matching TRBD2. The CDR3 extends over 15 amino acids. J gave up 5 bases and V 0 bases, and 5 bases lay outside the gene matches. Germline CDR1 is SGHRS and CDR2 is YFSETQ.

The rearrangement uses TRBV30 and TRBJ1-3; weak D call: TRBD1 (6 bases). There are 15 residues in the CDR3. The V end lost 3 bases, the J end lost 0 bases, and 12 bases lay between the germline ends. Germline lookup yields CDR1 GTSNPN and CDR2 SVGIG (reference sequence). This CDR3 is CAWRSDRRSGNTIYF. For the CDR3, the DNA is TGTGCCTGGAGATCTGACAGGCGCTCTGGAAACACCATATATTTT. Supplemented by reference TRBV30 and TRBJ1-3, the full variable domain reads SQTIHQWPATLVQPVGSPLSLECTVEGTSNPNLYWYRQAAGRGLQLLFYSVGIGQISSEVPQNLSASRPQDRQFILSSKKLLLSDSGFYLCAWRSDRRSGNTIYFGEGSWLTVV.

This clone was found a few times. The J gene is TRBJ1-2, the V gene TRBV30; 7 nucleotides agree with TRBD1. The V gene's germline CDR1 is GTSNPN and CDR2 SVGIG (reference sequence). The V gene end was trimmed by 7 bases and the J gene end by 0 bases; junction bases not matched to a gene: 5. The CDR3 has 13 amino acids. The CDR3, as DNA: TGTGCCTCTGGACAGGTTTCTAACTATGGCTACACCTTC. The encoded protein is CASGQVSNYGYTF. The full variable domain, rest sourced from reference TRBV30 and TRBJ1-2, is SQTIHQWPATLVQPVGSPLSLECTVEGTSNPNLYWYRQAAGRGLQLLFYSVGIGQISSEVPQNLSASRPQDRQFILSSKKLLLSDSGFYLCASGQVSNYGYTFGSGTRLTVV.

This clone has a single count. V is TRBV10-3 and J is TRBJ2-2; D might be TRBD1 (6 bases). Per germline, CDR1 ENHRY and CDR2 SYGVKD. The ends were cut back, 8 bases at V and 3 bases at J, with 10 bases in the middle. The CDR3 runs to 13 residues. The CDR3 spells CAISGVDTGELFF. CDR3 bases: TGTGCCATCTCAGGGGTTGACACCGGGGAGCTGTTTTTT.

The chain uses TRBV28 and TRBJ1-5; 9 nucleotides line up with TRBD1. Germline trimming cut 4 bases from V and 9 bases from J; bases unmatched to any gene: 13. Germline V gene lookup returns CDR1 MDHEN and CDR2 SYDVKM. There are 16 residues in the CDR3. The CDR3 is CASSSTGGPPEMPQHF. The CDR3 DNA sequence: TGTGCCAGCAGTTCAACAGGGGGCCCTCCTGAGATGCCCCAGCATTTT. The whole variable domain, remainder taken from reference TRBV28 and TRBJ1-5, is DVKVTQSSRYLVKRTGEKVFLECVQDMDHENMFWYRQDPGLGLRLIYFSYDVKMKEKGDIPEGYSVSREKKERFSLILESASTNQTSMYLCASSSTGGPPEMPQHFGDGTRLSIL.

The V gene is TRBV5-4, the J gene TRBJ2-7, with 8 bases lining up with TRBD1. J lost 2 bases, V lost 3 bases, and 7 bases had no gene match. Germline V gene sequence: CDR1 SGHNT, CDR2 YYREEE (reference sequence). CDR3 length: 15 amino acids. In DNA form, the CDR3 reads TGTGCCAGCAGCTCAACGGGACAGGTGCCCTACGAGCAGTACTTC. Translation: CASSSTGQVPYEQYF.

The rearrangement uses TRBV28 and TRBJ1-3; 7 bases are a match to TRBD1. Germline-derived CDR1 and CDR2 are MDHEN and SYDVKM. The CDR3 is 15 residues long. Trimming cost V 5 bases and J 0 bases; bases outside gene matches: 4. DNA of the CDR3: TGTGCCAGCAGTGTGGGACAGAGCTCTGGAAACACCATATATTTT. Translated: CASSVGQSSGNTIYF.

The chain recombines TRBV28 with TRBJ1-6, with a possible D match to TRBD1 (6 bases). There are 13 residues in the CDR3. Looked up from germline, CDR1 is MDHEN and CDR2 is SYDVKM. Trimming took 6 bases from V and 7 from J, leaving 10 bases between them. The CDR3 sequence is CASREGQNSPLHF. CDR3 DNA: TGTGCCAGCAGAGAAGGACAGAATTCACCCCTCCACTTT.

CDR3 coding DNA: TGTGCCAGCAGTCTTGACAGGGGGGGCTACACCTTC. This codes for CASSLDRGGYTF. The chain recombines TRBV6-5 with TRBJ1-2; 9 bases line up with TRBD1. V shed 5 bases and J 8 bases; nucleotides not matched to a gene: 3. The CDR3 is 12 amino acids. Germline V gives CDR1 MNHEY, CDR2 SVGAGI.

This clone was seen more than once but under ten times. CDR3 amino acids: CASSFRTGDNYGYTF. CDR3 nucleotide sequence: TGTGCCAGCAGTTTTAGGACAGGAGATAACTATGGCTACACCTTC. The genes are TRBV28 and TRBJ1-2, with 7 bases identical to TRBD1. Germline trimming cut 3 bases from V and 1 base from J; bases unmatched to any gene: 5. This CDR3 is built from 15 residues. Germline V CDR1 and CDR2: MDHEN, SYDVKM.

DNA for the CDR3: TGTGCCAGCACACCCCCGGGGGTCTCCTACAATGAGCAGTTCTTC. Encoded protein: CASTPPGVSYNEQFF. This chain connects TRBV28 to TRBJ2-1; weak D call: TRBD2 (6 bases). Looked up from germline, CDR1 is MDHEN and CDR2 is SYDVKM. The CDR3 totals 15 residues. V dropped 7 bases and J dropped 0 bases, with 13 bases sitting between them.